The 20 T cell receptor beta chains presented below share a single source sample, sequenced in a study of cytomegalovirus exposure and HLA in healthy donors. Researchers ran the PCR with 60 Vbeta and 13 Jbeta primers. The data were produced by immunoSEQ multiplex PCR, yet TCRdb's version contains in-frame clones alone and is incomplete. The table shows around 150,000 clones, with nearly 80% occurring only once. Sequencing was performed on PBMCs. These receptors originate from a woman aged 35 to 49 in good health and CMV-seronegative.

This sequence joins TRBV5-1 and TRBJ2-5; perhaps TRBD1 as D (5 bases). Trimming stripped 4 bases from V and 2 bases from J, with 15 bases between. CDR1 is SGHRS, CDR2 YFSETQ, per germline. CDR3 length: 15 amino acids. For the CDR3, the DNA is TGCGCCAGCAGCACGGACCTTGGGGCACAAGAGACCCAGTACTTC. Protein: CASSTDLGAQETQYF.

The J gene is TRBJ2-3, the V gene TRBV7-9; 12 nucleotides line up with TRBD1. CDR1 and CDR2 (germline): SEHNR, FQNEAQ (reference sequence). The CDR3 length is 15 residues. V trimming: 5 bases; J trimming: 4 bases; junction bases outside the gene matches: 4. CDR3 residues: CASSIGTGGADTQYF. DNA of the CDR3: TGTGCCAGCAGCATAGGGACAGGGGGCGCAGATACGCAGTATTTT.

This sequence joins TRBV9 and TRBJ1-5, with a weak D call TRBD1 (5 bases). The germline V gene encodes CDR1 SGDLS and CDR2 YYNGEE. The CDR3 covers 14 residues. Trimming stripped 2 bases from V and 0 bases from J, with 6 bases between. The CDR3 sequence: CASSVDSSNQPQHF. CDR3 bases: TGTGCCAGCAGCGTTGACAGTAGCAATCAGCCCCAGCATTTT.

This sequence joins TRBV9 and TRBJ2-1, with TRBD2 matching 12 bases. CDR1 and CDR2 (germline): SGDLS, YYNGEE. With V trimmed by 2 bases and J by 0 bases, 9 bases remained unmatched. The CDR3 is made up of 19 amino acids. CDR3 loop: CASSVSGLAGSSSYNEQFF. The CDR3 nucleotides are TGTGCCAGCAGCGTCTCGGGACTAGCGGGCTCGAGCTCCTACAATGAGCAGTTCTTC.

The V and J genes are TRBV28 and TRBJ2-5; 10 bases are a match to TRBD2. The tail of the sequence fits TRBJ2-7 better, so the J call may be wrong. CDR1 is MDHEN and CDR2 is SYDVKM in the germline V gene. The CDR3 runs to 14 residues. CDR3 protein: CASAPSGGAYEQYF. The CDR3 nucleotides read TGTGCCAGCGCTCCCAGCGGGGGGGCCTACGAGCAGTACTTC.

The chain recombines TRBV19 with TRBJ2-7, with TRBD2 matching 8 bases. Germline V gives CDR1 LNHDA, CDR2 SQIVND (reference sequence). V lost 9 bases and J lost 0; bases outside the gene matches: 10. This CDR3 region has 15 residues. The CDR3 loop is CASRPSSGGSYEQYF. The CDR3 DNA reads TGTGCCAGCAGACCCTCGAGCGGGGGCTCCTACGAGCAGTACTTC.

The chain has TRBV5-1 and TRBJ2-3, with TRBD1 as a possible D gene (7 bases). The V gene's germline CDR1 is SGHRS and CDR2 YFSETQ. V lost 1 base, J lost 1 base, and 16 bases lay in between. The CDR3 consists of 17 residues. The CDR3, as DNA: TGCGCCAGCAGCTTGTCCAGGGGGGTTGATGGCACAGATACGCAGTATTTT. Amino acids: CASSLSRGVDGTDTQYF.

V is TRBV5-1 and J is TRBJ2-1; 10 bases are a match to TRBD1. This CDR3 is built from 15 residues. From germline, CDR1 is SGHRS and CDR2 YFSETQ. V gave up 5 bases and J gave up 3 bases; unmatched junction bases: 5. Written as DNA, the CDR3 is TGCGCCAGCAGGTCTGGGACAGGGGACTACAATGAGCAGTTCTTC. Protein: CASRSGTGDYNEQFF.

This clone was seen a handful of times. This chain connects TRBV7-6 to TRBJ2-1, with D hard to call. This CDR3 comprises 13 residues. Trimming cost V 1 base and J 6 bases, with 7 bases left between them. Per the germline V gene, CDR1 is SGHVS and CDR2 is FNYEAQ. The CDR3 sequence: CASSLGQINEQFF. CDR3 nucleotide sequence: TGTGCCAGCAGCTTAGGTCAGATCAATGAGCAGTTCTTC.

The chain is built from TRBV6-5 and TRBJ1-1, with TRBD1 as a possible D gene (5 bases). Germline V gene sequence: CDR1 MNHEY, CDR2 SVGAGI. The CDR3 is 14 amino acids. The V end lost 7 bases, the J end lost 5 bases, and 17 bases lay between the germline ends. The CDR3 loop is CASTRASTRTEAFF. The CDR3 bases are TGTGCCAGCACCAGGGCCAGTACAAGGACTGAAGCTTTCTTT.

V gene TRBV10-3 combines with J gene TRBJ2-2; 10 bases agree with TRBD2. Germline loops: CDR1 ENHRY, CDR2 SYGVKD. The CDR3 consists of 15 residues. V was clipped by 11 bases and J by 3 bases; unmatched bases: 9. In DNA form, the CDR3 reads TGTGCCGCCAGCGGGGGGGGAGCTTACACCGGGGAGCTGTTTTTT. Translating gives CAASGGGAYTGELFF.

V usage is TRBV5-1 and J usage is TRBJ2-5, with D possibly matching TRBD2 (6 bases). Germline assignment: CDR1 SGHRS and CDR2 YFSETQ. V lost 0 bases and J lost 5, with 11 bases in between. CDR3 length: 14 residues. This chain's CDR3 is CASSLAASVETQYF. The CDR3 nucleotides are TGCGCCAGCAGCTTGGCGGCTAGCGTCGAGACCCAGTACTTC.

The sample holds a few counts of this clone. V is TRBV7-9 and J is TRBJ1-2, with D possibly TRBD1 on 5 matching bases. V lost 8 bases, J lost 10 bases, and 23 bases lay in between. CDR3 size: 14 residues. CDR1 is SEHNR and CDR2 is FQNEAQ in the germline V gene (reference sequence). The CDR3 loop reads CASVPGQAREDYTF. CDR3 DNA sequence: TGTGCCAGCGTGCCAGGGCAGGCCCGTGAGGACTACACCTTC.

On this clone itself: This specimen includes other DNA sequences encoding the same CDR3. The chain carries TRBV7-9 and TRBJ1-1, with D maybe TRBD1 (5 bases). The V end lost 5 bases, the J end lost 1 base, and 11 bases lay between the germline ends. The CDR3 spans 14 residues. The germline V gene has CDR1 SEHNR and CDR2 FQNEAQ (reference sequence). The CDR3 sequence: CASSPLGGNTEAFF. CDR3 in DNA: TGTGCCAGCAGCCCCCTGGGGGGGAACACTGAAGCTTTCTTT.

The V and J genes are TRBV5-4 and TRBJ2-1; 10 positions agree with TRBD2. The V and J ends lost 4 bases and 10 bases, in that order; junction bases with no gene match: 11. CDR1 SGHNT and CDR2 YYREEE come from the germline V gene (reference sequence). The CDR3 totals 15 residues. Here the CDR3 DNA reads TGTGCCAGCAGCCGGGGGCAGCGGGGGGGCAGCGAGCAGTTCTTC. Protein: CASSRGQRGGSEQFF.

The chain couples TRBV5-6 to TRBJ2-5; 8 nucleotides align to TRBD1. This CDR3 has 14 residues. CDR1 and CDR2 (germline): SGHDT, YYEEEE. The V gene end was trimmed by 4 bases and the J gene end by 5 bases; junction bases not matched to a gene: 7. The CDR3 nucleotides read TGTGCCAGCAGCCCGACAGGGGTTTGGGAGACCCAGTACTTC. This translates into CASSPTGVWETQYF.

The chain couples TRBV9 to TRBJ2-1; 7 positions match TRBD2. This CDR3 has 15 amino acids. Germline CDR1 and CDR2: SGDLS and YYNGEE. V was pared by 2 bases and J by 5 bases, with 7 bases of the junction left unmatched. CDR3 nucleotide sequence: TGTGCCAGCAGCGTGGGTCCCGCGGGGGACAATGAGCAGTTCTTC. Translating it yields CASSVGPAGDNEQFF.

The chain is built from TRBV27 and TRBJ1-1; 8 nucleotides match TRBD1. J gave up 1 base and V 8 bases, and 15 bases lay outside the gene matches. The CDR3 extends over 17 amino acids. Germline CDR1 is MNHEY and CDR2 is SMNVEV (reference sequence). CDR3 amino acids: CASWDRSKARGNTEAFF. CDR3 in DNA: TGTGCCAGCTGGGACAGGTCGAAAGCTCGGGGGAACACTGAAGCTTTCTTT.

The CDR3 loop is CASGGGNRIIQETQYF. CDR3 nucleotides: TGTGCTAGTGGCGGGGGGAACAGAATAATCCAAGAGACCCAGTACTTC. V and J are TRBV12-5 and TRBJ2-5, with TRBD2 matching 7 bases. Trimming took 6 bases from V and 1 from J; bases not matched to a gene: 11. Germline lookup yields CDR1 LGHNT and CDR2 FRNRAP. The CDR3 has 16 amino acids.

The rearrangement joins TRBV28 to TRBJ1-5; possibly TRBD1 for D (5 bases). Germline CDR1 is MDHEN and CDR2 is SYDVKM. Trimming stripped 7 bases from V and 5 bases from J, with 21 bases between. The CDR3 consists of 16 residues. For the CDR3, the DNA is TGTGCCAGCACTCAAAGTTATCGGCAGGGTGATCAGCCCCAGCATTTT. This translates into CASTQSYRQGDQPQHF.